The 4 T cell receptor beta chains reported below all come from one sample, sequenced in a study of shared clonotypes between healthy human individuals. TCRdb's copy holds only in-frame clones and misses some; the assay was immunoSEQ multiplex PCR. Of 550,000 to 850,000 clones listed, around 72% are singletons. Sequenced input: memory CD4+ T cells sorted from blood. Subset meaning: CD45RA-negative fraction. The receptor source for this set is a woman in her twenties or thirties in good health.

The chain carries TRBV5-1 and TRBJ1-5, with unresolved D. V was clipped by 0 bases and J by 0 bases, with 13 bases between them. Germline CDR1 and CDR2: SGHRS and YFSETQ. The CDR3 spans 17 residues. DNA for the CDR3: TGCGCCAGCAGCTTGGACCCCGCGTCTGATAGCAATCAGCCCCAGCATTTT. Its translation: CASSLDPASDSNQPQHF.

The gene calls are TRBV28 and TRBJ1-3; unclear D gene. V was clipped by 6 bases and J by 0 bases, with 9 bases between them. Germline CDR1 and CDR2: MDHEN and SYDVKM. The CDR3 has 14 residues. The CDR3: CASRPQFSGNTIYF. Here the CDR3 DNA reads TGTGCCAGCAGGCCACAATTCTCTGGAAACACCATATATTTT. The full variable domain, its missing parts supplied by reference TRBV28 and TRBJ1-3, is DVKVTQSSRYLVKRTGEKVFLECVQDMDHENMFWYRQDPGLGLRLIYFSYDVKMKEKGDIPEGYSVSREKKERFSLILESASTNQTSMYLCASRPQFSGNTIYFGEGSWLTVV.

This chain uses TRBV27 with TRBJ1-3; weak D call: TRBD1 (6 bases). Germline V lookup: CDR1 MNHEY, CDR2 SMNVEV (reference sequence). Trimming shortened V by 11 bases and J by 0 bases, and 14 bases separated the two germline ends. This CDR3 spans 14 amino acids. The CDR3 loop is CAPRTESSGNTIYF. As DNA, the CDR3 is TGTGCCCCCCGGACAGAGAGCTCTGGAAACACCATATATTTT.

The chain uses TRBV19 and TRBJ2-1; 7 positions match TRBD2. V gave up 6 bases and J gave up 8 bases; unmatched junction bases: 13. CDR3 length equals 15 residues. Germline lookup yields CDR1 LNHDA and CDR2 SQIVND (reference sequence). CDR3 bases: TGTGCCAGTAGCTCCGGACTAGGAGGGTCGGATGAGCAGTTCTTC. It translates to CASSSGLGGSDEQFF.